What follows are 18 T cell receptor beta chains derived from one specimen sequenced in a study of spatial heterogeneity in lung cancer. Using its own MiXCR run on the 5' RACE reads, TCRdb lists one record per CDR3 protein. The data hold 8,500 to 14,000 distinct CDR3 sequences, with about 4% observed a single time. Time point here: sample taken at primary tumor resection. The input for sequencing was PBMCs, taken at surgery. Receptors originate from a female donor with early-stage non-small cell lung cancer.

This clonotype has at least ten counts. The V gene is TRBV24-1, the J gene TRBJ2-5; TRBD1 aligns across 7 bases. Unmatched junction bases numbered 4, after V lost 3 bases and J lost 4 bases. The CDR3 runs to 14 residues. Germline V lookup: CDR1 KGHDR, CDR2 SFDVKD. The CDR3 is CATSDPGTAETQYF. The CDR3 DNA sequence: TGTGCCACCAGTGATCCCGGGACAGCAGAGACCCAGTACTTC.

The sample holds many counts of this clonotype. The V gene is TRBV20-1, the J gene TRBJ2-5; possible D gene TRBD1, 5 bases. This CDR3 is 14 amino acids long. The ends were cut back, 4 bases at V and 2 bases at J, with 14 bases in the middle. From germline, CDR1 is DFQATT and CDR2 SNEGSKA (reference sequence). In DNA form, the CDR3 reads TGCAGTGCTACCGACAGTAACCCTCAAGAGACCCAGTACTTC. Translated: CSATDSNPQETQYF.

This clonotype was counted many times. This chain joins TRBV24-1 and TRBJ2-5; D remains unclear. CDR1 is KGHDR and CDR2 is SFDVKD in the germline V gene. Trimming took off 3 bases at V and 5 bases at J, with 6 bases between the two ends. This CDR3 is 12 amino acids long. The CDR3 reads CATSDPWETQYF. CDR3 DNA: TGTGCCACCAGTGATCCCTGGGAGACCCAGTACTTC.

Ten or more counts support this clonotype. The DNA for the CDR3 is TGCAGTGCTAGAGAGAACACTGAAGCTTTCTTT. Protein sequence: CSARENTEAFF. V usage is TRBV20-1 and J usage is TRBJ1-1; D gene unclear. Germline V lookup: CDR1 DFQATT, CDR2 SNEGSKA (reference sequence). The germline V and J ends were trimmed by 0 bases and 1 base, with 0 bases remaining between them. CDR3 length: 11 amino acids.

This clonotype showed up many times. J is TRBJ2-7 and V is TRBV9, with 15 bases identical to TRBD2. This CDR3 is built from 15 residues. The J segment lost 6 bases and the V segment lost 3 bases, leaving 4 bases of the junction unmatched. Per the germline V gene, CDR1 is SGDLS and CDR2 is YYNGEE. As DNA, the CDR3 is TGTGCCAGCAGCGCAGGGACTAGCGGGGGGCGCGAGCAGTACTTC. It is translated as CASSAGTSGGREQYF. The full variable domain, completed using reference TRBV9 and TRBJ2-7, is DSGVTQTPKHLITATGQRVTLRCSPRSGDLSVYWYQQSLDQGLQFLIQYYNGEERAKGNILERFSAQQFPDLHSELNLSSLELGDSALYFCASSAGTSGGREQYFGPGTRLTVT.

This clonotype was seen repeatedly, ten times or more. The chain couples TRBV12-3 or TRBV12-4 to TRBJ2-5; tentative D call: TRBD2 (5 bases). The CDR3 is 14 amino acids. Trimming cost V 3 bases and J 2 bases, with 10 bases left between them. The CDR3 nucleotides are TGTGCCAGCAGTTTCCGGGAAGGTCAAGAGACCCAGTACTTC. Translated: CASSFREGQETQYF.

This clonotype was observed a few times. The V gene is TRBV20-1, the J gene TRBJ2-3; no clear D. With 5 bases removed from V and 6 bases from J, the gap between germline ends came to 12 bases. Germline V gene lookup returns CDR1 DFQATT and CDR2 SNEGSKA (reference sequence). This CDR3 contains 12 residues. CDR3 nucleotide sequence: TGCAGTGCTCCTTATGACACGGATACGCAGTATTTT. Amino acids: CSAPYDTDTQYF.

This clonotype was found many times. The J gene is TRBJ2-1, the V gene TRBV7-9; D may be TRBD2 (5 bases). CDR3 length: 15 residues. V dropped 5 bases and J dropped 0 bases, with 11 bases sitting between them. The germline CDR1 and CDR2 sequences are SEHNR and FQNEAQ (reference sequence). The CDR3 reads CASSLSGSSYNEQFF. DNA for the CDR3: TGTGCCAGCAGCCTGAGCGGAAGCTCCTACAATGAGCAGTTCTTC.

In its sample, this clonotype was seen many times. This chain connects TRBV7-2 to TRBJ2-5; 9 nucleotides align to TRBD2. Germline V gene lookup returns CDR1 SGHTA and CDR2 FQGNSA. The CDR3 totals 14 residues. V lost 4 bases to trimming and J lost 5 bases; unmatched junction nucleotides: 5. For the CDR3, the DNA is TGTGCCAGCAGCTACCGACTAGCGGAGGAGACCCAGTACTTC. Protein product: CASSYRLAEETQYF.

The rearrangement joins TRBV7-3 to TRBJ2-1; 8 bases fit TRBD2. CDR3 length: 12 amino acids. Looked up from germline, CDR1 is SGHTA and CDR2 is FQGTGA. Trimming removed 5 bases from V and 9 bases from J; junction bases left unmatched: 3. CDR3 nucleotides: TGTGCCAGCAGCACAAGCGGGAGTGAGCAGTTCTTC. This codes for CASSTSGSEQFF. Variable domain in full (rest from reference TRBV7-3 and TRBJ2-1): GAGVSQTPSNKVTEKGKYVELRCDPISGHTALYWYRQSLGQGPEFLIYFQGTGAADDSGLPNDRFFAVRPEGSVSTLKIQRTERGDSAVYLCASSTSGSEQFFGPGTRLTVL.

This clonotype was recorded at least ten times. The chain has TRBV29-1 and TRBJ1-2, with D unclear. The V gene lost 4 bases and the J gene lost 5 bases, with 11 bases spanning the gap. CDR1 is SQVTM, CDR2 ANQGSEA, per germline. CDR3 length equals 12 residues. CDR3 bases: TGCAGCGTTGCCCCTCTAGGGTATGGCTACACCTTC. It yields the protein CSVAPLGYGYTF.

This clonotype was found many times. This chain connects TRBV20-1 to TRBJ2-5, with D maybe TRBD2 (6 bases). Germline CDR1 DFQATT, CDR2 SNEGSKA (reference sequence). This CDR3 region has 14 residues. The V gene lost 0 bases and the J gene lost 5 bases, with 13 bases spanning the gap. CDR3 sequence reads: CSARDGGPRETQYF. Here the CDR3 DNA reads TGCAGTGCTAGAGATGGAGGGCCCCGGGAGACCCAGTACTTC.

The table lists this clonotype with many counts. The chain employs TRBV27 and TRBJ2-3; 8 nucleotides align to TRBD2. J gave up 5 bases and V 5 bases, and 9 bases lay outside the gene matches. The CDR3 consists of 15 residues. CDR1 MNHEY and CDR2 SMNVEV come from the germline V gene (reference sequence). This CDR3 is CASSRPGGPVDTQYF. CDR3 nucleotides: TGTGCCAGCAGTCGTCCGGGAGGGCCAGTAGATACGCAGTATTTT.

This clonotype was detected ten times or more. The chain is built from TRBV10-3 and TRBJ2-2; 7 nucleotides agree with TRBD1. The CDR3 spans 15 residues. The J segment lost 4 bases and the V segment lost 4 bases, leaving 6 bases of the junction unmatched. CDR1 is ENHRY and CDR2 is SYGVKD in the germline V gene. CDR3 bases: TGTGCCATCAGTGCCACAGGGGCGGGCACCGGGGAGCTGTTTTTT. It is translated as CAISATGAGTGELFF.

In this sample, this clonotype turned up many times. This chain joins TRBV29-1 and TRBJ1-1, with D maybe TRBD1 (5 bases). V lost 7 bases, J lost 2 bases, and 14 bases lay in between. The CDR3 consists of 13 residues. Germline loops: CDR1 SQVTM, CDR2 ANQGSEA. The CDR3 nucleotides are TGCAGCGCCTTGACAGTCGATAACACTGAAGCTTTCTTT. Amino acids: CSALTVDNTEAFF.

This clonotype was detected many times. V and J are TRBV28 and TRBJ1-1; the D is unclear. CDR1 is MDHEN and CDR2 is SYDVKM in the germline V gene. The CDR3 contains 14 residues. Trimming cost V 5 bases and J 3 bases, with 13 bases left between them. The CDR3 here is CASSPPPAYTEAFF. DNA for the CDR3: TGTGCCAGCAGTCCCCCCCCGGCGTACACTGAAGCTTTCTTT.

This clonotype was counted many times. The chain is built from TRBV9 and TRBJ2-2, with D uncertain. Germline V gene data show CDR1 as SGDLS and CDR2 as YYNGEE. Trimming left V 3 bases short and J 6 bases short, with 12 bases between. CDR3 size: 14 residues. For the CDR3, the DNA is TGTGCCAGCAGCGCGTTATCGACGGCCGGGGAGCTGTTTTTT. Translated, it gives CASSALSTAGELFF. The whole variable domain, filled in from reference TRBV9 and TRBJ2-2, reads DSGVTQTPKHLITATGQRVTLRCSPRSGDLSVYWYQQSLDQGLQFLIQYYNGEERAKGNILERFSAQQFPDLHSELNLSSLELGDSALYFCASSALSTAGELFFGEGSRLTVL.

This clonotype has a count of ten or more. The rearrangement links TRBV7-9 to TRBJ2-7; 9 bases agree with TRBD2. The germline V gene encodes CDR1 SEHNR and CDR2 FQNEAQ (reference sequence). The trim removed 0 bases at V and 6 bases at J, leaving 9 bases unmatched. This CDR3 comprises 16 residues. The CDR3 DNA is TGTGCCAGCAGCTTAGCTCTAGCGGGGACCGTTACCGAGCAGTACTTC. Translation: CASSLALAGTVTEQYF.